The next 9 T cell receptor beta chains were all read from a single sample in a study of cytomegalovirus exposure and HLA in healthy donors. The PCR had 60 Vbeta and 13 Jbeta primers. Method: immunoSEQ multiplex PCR; TCRdb's copy keeps in-frame clones and lacks some. The sample lists some 150,000 clones, just under 80% seen once, with approximately 2% in the top ten. The sample consisted of PBMCs. The receptors were sampled from a man in his thirties or forties in good health and CMV-seronegative.

V gene TRBV28 combines with J gene TRBJ2-7, with 8 positions matching TRBD2. Germline-derived CDR1 and CDR2 are MDHEN and SYDVKM. J was trimmed by 4 bases and V by 6 bases; bases with no gene match: 11. The CDR3 has 15 residues. The CDR3 here is CASSRSGSKSYEQYF. The CDR3 coding sequence is TGTGCCAGCAGCCGAAGCGGGAGTAAGAGTTACGAGCAGTACTTC. Looking up the rest from reference TRBV28 and TRBJ2-7 gives the full variable domain: DVKVTQSSRYLVKRTGEKVFLECVQDMDHENMFWYRQDPGLGLRLIYFSYDVKMKEKGDIPEGYSVSREKKERFSLILESASTNQTSMYLCASSRSGSKSYEQYFGPGTRLTVT.

The rearrangement links TRBV25-1 to TRBJ2-7; TRBD1 agrees at 10 bases. Germline CDR1 MGHDK, CDR2 SYGVNS. J lost 3 bases, V lost 8 bases, and 13 bases had no gene match. The CDR3 covers 16 residues. The CDR3: CASGTSNGDRGYEQYF. For the CDR3, the DNA is TGTGCCAGCGGGACCTCCAATGGGGACAGGGGCTACGAGCAGTACTTC.

The chain couples TRBV28 to TRBJ1-5, with 8 bases identical to TRBD1. Germline V gene data show CDR1 as MDHEN and CDR2 as SYDVKM. The junction had 8 bases not matched to a gene; V was cut back by 6 bases and J by 7 bases. CDR3 length equals 14 residues. The CDR3, as DNA: TGTGCCAGCAGGGTGGACAGGGCAGGCCAGCCCCAGCATTTT. Its translation is CASRVDRAGQPQHF. Full variable domain (remainder filled in from reference TRBV28 and TRBJ1-5): DVKVTQSSRYLVKRTGEKVFLECVQDMDHENMFWYRQDPGLGLRLIYFSYDVKMKEKGDIPEGYSVSREKKERFSLILESASTNQTSMYLCASRVDRAGQPQHFGDGTRLSIL.

V and J are TRBV19 and TRBJ2-7; the match to TRBD2 covers 11 bases. Per germline, CDR1 LNHDA and CDR2 SQIVND (reference sequence). V trimming: 9 bases; J trimming: 5 bases; junction bases outside the gene matches: 6. The CDR3 is 13 amino acids. The CDR3 DNA reads as TGTGCCAGCCGACTAGCGGGAACCCACGAGCAGTACTTC. Translation: CASRLAGTHEQYF.

This chain links TRBV7-9 with TRBJ2-7; 8 bases fit TRBD1. The CDR3 totals 14 residues. Trimming removed 6 bases from V and 4 bases from J; junction bases left unmatched: 8. Germline CDR1 and CDR2: SEHNR and FQNEAQ (reference sequence). Written as DNA, the CDR3 is TGTGCCAGCAGGCTCGGGACAGGAGAATACGAGCAGTACTTC. The encoded protein is CASRLGTGEYEQYF.

This clone was found a few times. The chain has TRBV4-2 and TRBJ2-3; unclear D gene. This CDR3 has 15 amino acids. Looked up from germline, CDR1 is LGHNA and CDR2 is YNFKEQ. V gave up 4 bases and J gave up 0 bases, with 11 bases separating them. CDR3 residues: CASSPSFLSTDTQYF. CDR3 nucleotide sequence: TGTGCCAGCAGCCCGTCGTTCCTAAGCACAGATACGCAGTATTTT.

V gene TRBV25-1 combines with J gene TRBJ2-3, with TRBD1 matching over 7 bases. The CDR3 has 13 residues. In germline, CDR1 is MGHDK, CDR2 SYGVNS. J lost 5 bases, V lost 6 bases, and 5 bases had no gene match. The CDR3, as DNA: TGTGCCAGCAGCCCCGACAGGGAAGATACGCAGTATTTT. Its translation: CASSPDREDTQYF.

This clone was found a few times. The chain uses TRBV29-1 and TRBJ1-1; the D is unclear. The CDR3 runs to 13 residues. Germline V gene data show CDR1 as SQVTM and CDR2 as ANQGSEA. Deletions cut 2 bases from V and 1 base from J, with 8 bases between. Here the CDR3 DNA reads TGCAGCGTTGAATCGGCAGGGAACACTGAAGCTTTCTTT. Protein sequence: CSVESAGNTEAFF. The whole variable domain, filled in from reference TRBV29-1 and TRBJ1-1, reads SAVISQKPSRDICQRGTSLTIQCQVDSQVTMMFWYRQQPGQSLTLIATANQGSEATYESGFVIDKFPISRPNLTFSTLTVSNMSPEDSSIYLCSVESAGNTEAFFGQGTRLTVV.

The chain combines TRBV28 with TRBJ1-2; 10 nucleotides agree with TRBD1. This CDR3 has 16 residues. Germline CDR1 reads MDHEN; CDR2 reads SYDVKM. V was pared by 6 bases and J by 1 base, with 8 bases of the junction left unmatched. Here the CDR3 reads CASRTSWDRGNYGYTF. In nucleotides, the CDR3 is TGTGCCAGCAGGACCTCGTGGGACAGGGGTAACTATGGCTACACCTTC.